A selection of T cell receptor beta chains follows, all from one sample in a study of blood T cells in healthy people across ages. MiXCR was run by TCRdb on the 5' RACE reads, yielding one entry per CDR3 protein. The sample consists of hundreds of thousands of distinct CDR3 sequences, 56% of them appearing once. Sequencing was performed on blood. The receptor set was obtained from a man aged 40-50 years in good health. CDR3s include the opening cysteine and the closing phenylalanine or tryptophan. Fields, in order: D gene, V gene, clone size, J gene, CDR3 DNA, CDR3 protein. The D gene is left open where the match is weak. Not every row has a clone size; where given, it reads once, few, many or a size class.

D gene: -; V gene: TRBV5-1; clone size: -; J gene: TRBJ2-5; CDR3 DNA: TGCGCCAGCAGCTTGGGGAGGCCACAAGAGACCCAGTACTTC; CDR3 protein: CASSLGRPQETQYF
D gene: -; V gene: TRBV28; clone size: -; J gene: TRBJ2-3; CDR3 DNA: TGTGCCCACGGGGGTGGTACGCAGTATTTT; CDR3 protein: CAHGGGTQYF
D gene: TRBD1; V gene: TRBV29-1; clone size: -; J gene: TRBJ1-2; CDR3 DNA: TGCAGCGTTGAACGTCGGGACAGGGAGTATGGCTACACCTTC; CDR3 protein: CSVERRDREYGYTF
D gene: -; V gene: TRBV7-3; clone size: many; J gene: TRBJ2-3; CDR3 DNA: TGTGCCAGCAGCTTAATGGGGGGCATAGATACGCAGTATTTT; CDR3 protein: CASSLMGGIDTQYF
D gene: -; V gene: TRBV7-2; clone size: -; J gene: TRBJ2-7; CDR3 DNA: TGTGCCAGCAGCCCCCCTAGTCCCGAGCAGTACTTC; CDR3 protein: CASSPPSPEQYF
D gene: TRBD2; V gene: TRBV27; clone size: -; J gene: TRBJ2-5; CDR3 DNA: TGTGCCAGCAGTTCCTTAGCGGGAGGTATACATGAGACCCAGTACTTC; CDR3 protein: CASSSLAGGIHETQYF
D gene: TRBD2; V gene: TRBV20-1; clone size: -; J gene: TRBJ2-3; CDR3 DNA: TGCAGTGCTTCCAAAACTAGCGGAGGCACAGATACGCAGTATTTT; CDR3 protein: CSASKTSGGTDTQYF
D gene: -; V gene: TRBV4-1; clone size: few; J gene: TRBJ2-4; CDR3 DNA: TGCGCCAGCAGCCAAGATCAGGGCGGACCTATAGCCAAAAACATTCAGTACTTC; CDR3 protein: CASSQDQGGPIAKNIQYF
D gene: TRBD1; V gene: TRBV24-1; clone size: few; J gene: TRBJ1-1; CDR3 DNA: TGTGCCACCAGTGCCGGACAGGGGGAAGCTTTCTTT; CDR3 protein: CATSAGQGEAFF
D gene: -; V gene: TRBV10-2; clone size: -; J gene: TRBJ2-5; CDR3 DNA: TGCGCCAGCAAGGTGGGGGCGGGGATCCAAGAGACCCAGTACTTC; CDR3 protein: CASKVGAGIQETQYF
D gene: -; V gene: TRBV12-3/TRBV12-4; clone size: few; J gene: TRBJ2-3; CDR3 DNA: TGTGCCAGCACCCTACTGGCAGATACGCAGTATTTT; CDR3 protein: CASTLLADTQYF
D gene: -; V gene: TRBV7-8; clone size: -; J gene: TRBJ2-7; CDR3 DNA: TGTGCCAGCAGCCCAGAACAAGGATGGGGAGAGCAGTACTTC; CDR3 protein: CASSPEQGWGEQYF
D gene: -; V gene: TRBV29-1; clone size: few; J gene: TRBJ2-7; CDR3 DNA: TGCAGCGTTGTATCTAGGAGCGAGCAGTACTTC; CDR3 protein: CSVVSRSEQYF
D gene: -; V gene: TRBV6-1; clone size: -; J gene: TRBJ1-1; CDR3 DNA: TGTGCCAGCAGTGACAATTGGGGGAAGGGGCAGAACACTGAAGCTTTCTTT; CDR3 protein: CASSDNWGKGQNTEAFF
D gene: TRBD1; V gene: TRBV25-1; clone size: few; J gene: TRBJ2-3; CDR3 DNA: TGTGCCAGCATTCAGGGGGCTAGATTCCCAGATACGCAGTATTTT; CDR3 protein: CASIQGARFPDTQYF
D gene: -; V gene: TRBV5-1; clone size: -; J gene: TRBJ2-5; CDR3 DNA: TGCGCCAGCAGCTTGTATCACAGGGTGGATTTTGTAGAAGAGACCCAGTACTTC; CDR3 protein: CASSLYHRVDFVEETQYF
D gene: TRBD2; V gene: TRBV5-1; clone size: many; J gene: TRBJ2-3; CDR3 DNA: TGCGCCAGCAGCTTACTAGCGGGGGGGCCCGCAGATACGCAGTATTTT; CDR3 protein: CASSLLAGGPADTQYF
D gene: -; V gene: TRBV12-3/TRBV12-4; clone size: few; J gene: TRBJ2-1; CDR3 DNA: TGTGCCAGCAGCCTGGATTTTGCTGTTGAGCAGTTCTTC; CDR3 protein: CASSLDFAVEQFF
D gene: -; V gene: TRBV11-2; clone size: -; J gene: TRBJ2-3; CDR3 DNA: TGTGCCAGCACCCTCGAATGGGCTAGCACAGATACGCAGTATTTT; CDR3 protein: CASTLEWASTDTQYF
D gene: -; V gene: TRBV9; clone size: -; J gene: TRBJ2-5; CDR3 DNA: TGTGCCAGCAGCGTAGATCTTGGGGGGCTCGGCGCCCAAGAGACCCAGTACTTC; CDR3 protein: CASSVDLGGLGAQETQYF
D gene: -; V gene: TRBV6-1; clone size: -; J gene: TRBJ1-1; CDR3 DNA: TGTGCCAGCAGTGACAGGGTATTCGGTTTAGGGACTGAAGCTTTCTTT; CDR3 protein: CASSDRVFGLGTEAFF
D gene: -; V gene: TRBV20-1; clone size: few; J gene: TRBJ2-7; CDR3 DNA: TGCAGTGCTTTCTTTCCCGGGACCCTGCACTACGAGCAGTACTTC; CDR3 protein: CSAFFPGTLHYEQYF
D gene: -; V gene: TRBV3-1; clone size: few; J gene: TRBJ2-7; CDR3 DNA: TGTGCCAGCAGCCAAGACGGAAGGGAATCGGAACAGTACTTC; CDR3 protein: CASSQDGRESEQYF
D gene: TRBD2; V gene: TRBV7-6; clone size: -; J gene: TRBJ2-1; CDR3 DNA: TGTGCCAGCAGCTTAGTGGTCGGACTAGCGGGTAACAATGAGCAGTTCTTC; CDR3 protein: CASSLVVGLAGNNEQFF
D gene: TRBD2; V gene: TRBV7-9; clone size: -; J gene: TRBJ2-1; CDR3 DNA: TGTGCCAGCAGCAGTACTAGCGGTAACAATGAGCAGTTCTTC; CDR3 protein: CASSSTSGNNEQFF
D gene: -; V gene: TRBV20-1; clone size: -; J gene: TRBJ1-5; CDR3 DNA: TGCAGTGCTAGAGTAGGAGGAACTAGCAATCAGCCCCAGCATTTT; CDR3 protein: CSARVGGTSNQPQHF
D gene: -; V gene: TRBV12-3/TRBV12-4; clone size: -; J gene: TRBJ1-5; CDR3 DNA: TGTGCCAGCCGAAGGGCGCAGCCCCAGCATTTT; CDR3 protein: CASRRAQPQHF
D gene: TRBD2; V gene: TRBV6-2/TRBV6-3; clone size: few; J gene: TRBJ2-1; CDR3 DNA: TGTGCCAGCAGTTCGATGGCGGGAGTAAGCAATGAGCAGTTCTTC; CDR3 protein: CASSSMAGVSNEQFF
D gene: -; V gene: TRBV6-4; clone size: many; J gene: TRBJ2-3; CDR3 DNA: TGTGCCAGCAGTGCCGGTGGGGGAACAGATACGCAGTATTTT; CDR3 protein: CASSAGGGTDTQYF
D gene: TRBD1; V gene: TRBV27; clone size: -; J gene: TRBJ1-2; CDR3 DNA: TGTGCCAGCAGTTTAACTCAAGACAGGGGGCGGTACTATGGCTACACCTTC; CDR3 protein: CASSLTQDRGRYYGYTF
D gene: TRBD1; V gene: TRBV5-1; clone size: -; J gene: TRBJ2-7; CDR3 DNA: TGCGCCAGCAGCCTGGTTGGGACAGGGAACTACGAGCAGTACTTC; CDR3 protein: CASSLVGTGNYEQYF
D gene: TRBD2; V gene: TRBV20-1; clone size: few; J gene: TRBJ2-7; CDR3 DNA: TGCAGTGCTAGAAATCTAGCGGGAGGGTCCCACGAGCAGTACTTC; CDR3 protein: CSARNLAGGSHEQYF
D gene: -; V gene: TRBV7-2; clone size: -; J gene: TRBJ1-5; CDR3 DNA: TGTGCCAGCAGCTCCCTTTTACCGGGCAATCAGCCCCAGCATTTT; CDR3 protein: CASSSLLPGNQPQHF
D gene: TRBD1; V gene: TRBV6-5; clone size: -; J gene: TRBJ1-6; CDR3 DNA: TGTGCCAGCAGTTACGGTGACAGGGTATTATACTATAATTCACCCCTCCACTTT; CDR3 protein: CASSYGDRVLYYNSPLHF
D gene: -; V gene: TRBV11-2; clone size: many; J gene: TRBJ2-5; CDR3 DNA: TGTGCCAGCAGTTTAGATTTGGGAGAGACCCAGTACTTC; CDR3 protein: CASSLDLGETQYF
D gene: -; V gene: TRBV6-2/TRBV6-3; clone size: -; J gene: TRBJ2-7; CDR3 DNA: TGTGCCAGCAGTTACATAGGCGGGGACTACGAGCAGTACTTC; CDR3 protein: CASSYIGGDYEQYF
D gene: -; V gene: TRBV29-1; clone size: -; J gene: TRBJ2-1; CDR3 DNA: TGCAGCACAATGACAGGCCGTTACAATGAGCAGTTCTTC; CDR3 protein: CSTMTGRYNEQFF
D gene: -; V gene: TRBV6-5; clone size: few; J gene: TRBJ2-7; CDR3 DNA: TGTGCCAGCAGTTACTCGATGGTGTACGAGCAGTACTTC; CDR3 protein: CASSYSMVYEQYF
D gene: -; V gene: TRBV5-1; clone size: -; J gene: TRBJ1-2; CDR3 DNA: TGCGCCAGCAGCTTGGACGGGACTGACTATGGCTACACCTTC; CDR3 protein: CASSLDGTDYGYTF
D gene: TRBD2; V gene: TRBV12-3/TRBV12-4; clone size: once; J gene: TRBJ2-7; CDR3 DNA: TGTGCCAGCAGGAAGCGGGATACCCAGGTCGGGACTAGCGGAAGATCCTACGAGCAGTACTTC; CDR3 protein: CASRKRDTQVGTSGRSYEQYF
D gene: -; V gene: TRBV9; clone size: few; J gene: TRBJ2-5; CDR3 DNA: TGTGCCAGCAGCGAAAGACTAGGAGGGGAAGAGACCCAGTACTTC; CDR3 protein: CASSERLGGEETQYF